This paragraph reports one T cell receptor (beta chain). This entry is derived from a study of blood T cell repertoires in COVID-19. Overall study context: Acute-phase and convalescent COVID-19 samples originated in the United States, Italy and Spain. T cells, B-cell-depleted T cells, or PBMCs provided the cDNA or gDNA that served as material.

The germline V gene has CDR1 MNHEY and CDR2 SVGAGI. There are 15 residues in the CDR3. V gave up 4 bases and J gave up 4 bases; unmatched junction bases: 6. In the authors' workflow: Estimates of nucleated cell counts were drawn from the amplification of reference gene primers. The table came from immunoSEQ multiplex PCR; TCRdb's copy has only in-frame clones and leaves some out. The DNA gave D and trimming, while V, J and clone size come from that table. The sample holds roughly 500,000 clones, roughly 85% seen once. The J gene is TRBJ2-3, the V gene TRBV6-5; TRBD1 agrees at 9 bases. The clonotype comes from a human donor in a cohort sampled during active COVID-19. Sequenced sample: peripheral blood. CDR3 loop: CASSSPDRGSDTQYF. In DNA, the CDR3 is TGTGCCAGCAGTTCTCCGGACAGGGGCTCAGATACGCAGTATTTT.